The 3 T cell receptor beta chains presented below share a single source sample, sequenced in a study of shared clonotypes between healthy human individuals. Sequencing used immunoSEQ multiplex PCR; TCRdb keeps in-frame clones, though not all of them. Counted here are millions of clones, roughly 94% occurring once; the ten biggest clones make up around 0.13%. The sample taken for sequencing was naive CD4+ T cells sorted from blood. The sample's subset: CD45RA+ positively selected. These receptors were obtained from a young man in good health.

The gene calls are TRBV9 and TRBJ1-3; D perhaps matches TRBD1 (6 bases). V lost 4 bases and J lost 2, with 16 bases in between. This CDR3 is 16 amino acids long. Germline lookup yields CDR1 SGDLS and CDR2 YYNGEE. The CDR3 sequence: CASSTLQGLPGNTIYF. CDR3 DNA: TGTGCCAGCAGCACCTTACAGGGACTACCTGGAAACACCATATATTTT. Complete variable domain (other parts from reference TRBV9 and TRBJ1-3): DSGVTQTPKHLITATGQRVTLRCSPRSGDLSVYWYQQSLDQGLQFLIQYYNGEERAKGNILERFSAQQFPDLHSELNLSSLELGDSALYFCASSTLQGLPGNTIYFGEGSWLTVV.

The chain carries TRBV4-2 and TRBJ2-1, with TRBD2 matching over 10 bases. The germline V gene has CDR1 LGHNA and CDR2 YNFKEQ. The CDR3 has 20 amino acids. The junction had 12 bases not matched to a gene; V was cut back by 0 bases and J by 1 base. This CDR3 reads CASSQELGFFSGGSYNEQFF. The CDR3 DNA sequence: TGTGCCAGCAGCCAAGAACTTGGGTTTTTTAGCGGGGGGTCCTACAATGAGCAGTTCTTC.

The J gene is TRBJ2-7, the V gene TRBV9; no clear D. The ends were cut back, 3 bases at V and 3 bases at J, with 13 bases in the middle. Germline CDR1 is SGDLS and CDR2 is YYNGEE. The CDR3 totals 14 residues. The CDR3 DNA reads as TGTGCCAGCAGCGCACGACCTAGTGGCTACGAGCAGTACTTC. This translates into CASSARPSGYEQYF.